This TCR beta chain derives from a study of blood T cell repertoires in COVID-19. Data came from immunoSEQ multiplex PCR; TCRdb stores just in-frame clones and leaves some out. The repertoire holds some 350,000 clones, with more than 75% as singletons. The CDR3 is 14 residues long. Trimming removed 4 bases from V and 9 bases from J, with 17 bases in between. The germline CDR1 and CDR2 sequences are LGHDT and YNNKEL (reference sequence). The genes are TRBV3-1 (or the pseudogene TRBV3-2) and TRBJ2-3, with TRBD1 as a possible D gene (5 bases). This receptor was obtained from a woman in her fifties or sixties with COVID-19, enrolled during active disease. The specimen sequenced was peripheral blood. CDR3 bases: TGTGCCAGCAGCCCCTTTACAGGTTTCGGCACGCAGTATTTT. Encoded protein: CASSPFTGFGTQYF.